The 20 T cell receptor beta chains in this list originate from one sample, sequenced in a study of cytomegalovirus exposure and HLA in healthy donors. PCR was performed using 60 Vbeta and 13 Jbeta primers. Clones were read by immunoSEQ multiplex PCR, and TCRdb kept only the in-frame ones, dropping some. Of about 130,000 clones in the sample, around 78% are singletons; the top ten hold 1.9%. Material: PBMCs. The receptors were gathered from a man in his forties or fifties in good health and CMV-seronegative.

The chain has TRBV2 and TRBJ2-6, with TRBD2 identical over 7 bases. CDR1 and CDR2 from the germline V gene are SNHLY and FYNNEI. CDR3 length: 15 residues. Trimming at V came to 7 bases and at J to 0 bases, leaving 3 bases not matched to a gene. The CDR3 coding sequence is TGTGCCAGCAATGGCGGGGGCTCTGGGGCCAACGTCCTGACTTTC. This translates into CASNGGGSGANVLTF. Filled out from reference TRBV2 and TRBJ2-6, the complete variable domain reads EPEVTQTPSHQVTQMGQEVILRCVPISNHLYFYWYRQILGQKVEFLVSFYNNEISEKSEIFDDQFSVERPDGSNFTLKIRSTKLEDSAMYFCASNGGGSGANVLTFGAGSRLTVL.

V usage is TRBV25-1 and J usage is TRBJ2-2; 9 bases are a match to TRBD1. V lost 7 bases to trimming and J lost 6 bases; unmatched junction nucleotides: 9. CDR1 and CDR2 from the germline V gene are MGHDK and SYGVNS. This CDR3 comprises 15 residues. The CDR3 DNA sequence: TGTGCCAGCACATTGGGACAGGGTACCGCCGGGGAGCTGTTTTTT. It specifies CASTLGQGTAGELFF.

This clone showed up just a few times. This sequence joins TRBV19 and TRBJ1-1; TRBD1 might be the D (5 bases). The V end was cut by 3 bases, the J end by 1 base, with 12 bases between. This CDR3 contains 15 residues. Germline V gene lookup returns CDR1 LNHDA and CDR2 SQIVND (reference sequence). CDR3 loop: CASSIIGQGNTEAFF. The CDR3 nucleotides read TGTGCCAGTAGTATCATCGGTCAGGGGAACACTGAAGCTTTCTTT.

This clone was recorded once. The chain has TRBV28 and TRBJ2-2, with a possible D match to TRBD1 (6 bases). The CDR3 length is 14 residues. CDR1 MDHEN and CDR2 SYDVKM come from the germline V gene. V was cut by 6 bases and J by 6 bases, with 14 bases left in between. The CDR3 loop reads CASRLQGRPGELFF. The CDR3 DNA follows: TGTGCCAGCAGGCTGCAGGGGAGACCCGGGGAGCTGTTTTTT.

This clone was recorded a few times. The genes are TRBV18 and TRBJ2-3, with 9 positions matching TRBD2. With V trimmed by 1 base and J by 3 bases, 11 bases remained unmatched. The CDR3 is made up of 18 amino acids. Germline V lookup: CDR1 KGHSH, CDR2 LQKENI. The CDR3 DNA sequence: TGTGCCAGCTCACCACTAGCGGGGGAGCACGGGCCAACAGATACGCAGTATTTT. Translated, it gives CASSPLAGEHGPTDTQYF.

This clone was seen a single time. This rearrangement joins TRBV7-9 to TRBJ1-4; no reliable D call. From germline, CDR1 is SEHNR and CDR2 FQNEAQ (reference sequence). V was clipped by 7 bases and J by 5 bases, with 5 bases between them. This CDR3 spans 11 amino acids. Here the CDR3 reads CASTRNEKLFF. The CDR3 nucleotides are TGTGCCAGCACCAGAAATGAAAAACTGTTTTTT.

This clone has more than one count but fewer than ten. This chain links TRBV18 with TRBJ2-5, with D possibly TRBD1 on 5 matching bases. This CDR3 is built from 15 residues. V gave up 2 bases and J gave up 1 base, with 11 bases separating them. Looked up from germline, CDR1 is KGHSH and CDR2 is LQKENI. As DNA, the CDR3 is TGTGCCAGCTCACCAGGGGCAACAACCCAAGAGACCCAGTACTTC. It yields the protein CASSPGATTQETQYF.

Here the CDR3 reads CASSLDLAGASDTQYF. The CDR3, as DNA: TGCGCCAGCAGCTTGGATCTAGCGGGGGCCTCAGATACGCAGTATTTT. The rearrangement links TRBV5-1 to TRBJ2-3; the match to TRBD2 covers 10 bases. Germline V CDR1 and CDR2: SGHRS, YFSETQ. The J segment lost 4 bases and the V segment lost 0 bases, leaving 5 bases of the junction unmatched. The CDR3 runs 16 residues.

The chain is built from TRBV4-1 and TRBJ1-2; no definite D call. CDR1 and CDR2 (germline): MGHRA, YSYEKL. Trimming removed 6 bases from V and 3 bases from J, with 17 bases in between. The CDR3 covers 15 residues. The CDR3 sequence: CASSHTTQEDYGYTF. The CDR3, as DNA: TGCGCCAGCAGTCATACGACTCAGGAGGACTATGGCTACACCTTC.

The J gene is TRBJ1-1, the V gene TRBV7-2; no definite D call. In germline, CDR1 is SGHTA, CDR2 FQGNSA. Trimming removed 4 bases at V and 9 bases at J, with 12 bases between. The CDR3 consists of 12 residues. CDR3 DNA sequence: TGTGCCAGCAGCTCGGCGGCTGATAAAGCTTTCTTT. The encoded protein is CASSSAADKAFF.

The gene calls are TRBV28 and TRBJ1-5; possibly TRBD1 for D (5 bases). Germline lookup yields CDR1 MDHEN and CDR2 SYDVKM. V was trimmed by 10 bases and J by 0 bases, leaving 22 bases between them. CDR3 length equals 17 residues. Written as DNA, the CDR3 is TGTGCCACCCGGGGGAAGGGAGGGGATTATAGCAATCAGCCCCAGCATTTT. Protein sequence: CATRGKGGDYSNQPQHF.

The gene calls are TRBV6-6 and TRBJ1-1; maybe TRBD1 (5 bases). The length of the CDR3 is 13 residues. Between the trimmed V and J ends, which lost 6 bases and 10 bases, there was a span of 18 bases. Germline CDR1 and CDR2: MNHNY and SVGAGI (reference sequence). CDR3 bases: TGTGCCAGCAGAACCACGCCAGGGCTAGGAGCTTTCTTT. Translation gives CASRTTPGLGAFF.

This rearrangement joins TRBV19 to TRBJ1-5; D might be TRBD1 (6 bases). The V and J ends lost 5 bases and 4 bases respectively, with 15 bases between them. The germline CDR1 and CDR2 sequences are LNHDA and SQIVND (reference sequence). The CDR3 runs to 15 residues. The CDR3 DNA reads TGTGCCAGTAGTTTGGGACATAGGGAAAATCAGCCCCAGCATTTT. This encodes CASSLGHRENQPQHF.

J is TRBJ1-3 and V is TRBV18; TRBD1 matches 9 bases. This CDR3 contains 15 residues. Per the germline V gene, CDR1 is KGHSH and CDR2 is LQKENI. V gave up 6 bases and J gave up 4 bases; unmatched junction bases: 7. The CDR3 nucleotides read TGTGCCAGCTCTCCTGGACAGGGGCGAGGAAACACCATATATTTT. It is translated as CASSPGQGRGNTIYF.

There are a few counts of this clone. The V call is TRBV6-5, the J call TRBJ2-5; 9 bases match TRBD2. The CDR3 covers 16 residues. Per the germline V gene, CDR1 is MNHEY and CDR2 is SVGAGI. V shed 0 bases and J 2 bases; nucleotides not matched to a gene: 4. CDR3 DNA sequence: TGTGCCAGCAGTTACTCGCCGGCGGGGGGGCAAGAGACCCAGTACTTC. It codes for CASSYSPAGGQETQYF.

This clone has a handful of counts. The chain joins TRBV18 to TRBJ2-7; D call uncertain. The CDR3 totals 15 residues. CDR1 KGHSH and CDR2 LQKENI come from the germline V gene. V lost 6 bases, J lost 4 bases, and 19 bases lay in between. CDR3 nucleotide sequence: TGTGCCAGCTCCCCTAGTGAATCCAGAATTTACGAGCAGTACGTC. Translated, it gives CASSPSESRIYEQYV.

CDR3 protein: CASSIAVGAGNEQFF. The CDR3 DNA reads TGTGCCAGTAGTATAGCTGTGGGGGCCGGGAATGAGCAGTTCTTC. The gene calls are TRBV19 and TRBJ2-1, with TRBD1 as a possible D gene (6 bases). V was trimmed by 1 base and J by 7 bases, leaving 14 bases between them. CDR1 is LNHDA and CDR2 is SQIVND in the germline V gene (reference sequence). The CDR3 spans 15 residues.

This CDR3 is CASSATGVGYTF. For the CDR3, the DNA is TGTGCCAGCAGTGCCACAGGGGTTGGCTACACCTTC. J is TRBJ1-2 and V is TRBV6-6; 7 nucleotides agree with TRBD1. With V trimmed by 5 bases and J by 7 bases, 4 bases remained unmatched. This CDR3 has 12 residues. Germline CDR1 and CDR2: MNHNY and SVGAGI (reference sequence).

The CDR3: CASSIAGMNTEAFF. The CDR3 DNA reads TGTGCCAGTAGTATCGCCGGGATGAACACTGAAGCTTTCTTT. The rearrangement links TRBV19 to TRBJ1-1; no clear D gene. V lost 3 bases, J lost 0 bases, and 8 bases lay in between. Germline CDR1 reads LNHDA; CDR2 reads SQIVND (reference sequence). CDR3 length: 14 amino acids.

This chain connects TRBV13 to TRBJ1-2; tentatively, D is TRBD1 (5 bases). V lost 7 bases to trimming and J lost 9 bases, with 18 bases between them. This CDR3 is built from 13 residues. Per germline, CDR1 PRHDT and CDR2 FYEKMQ (reference sequence). CDR3 sequence (DNA): TGTGCCAGCACCCCCGGAGGGGACGAGAGCTACACCTTC. Translated: CASTPGGDESYTF.